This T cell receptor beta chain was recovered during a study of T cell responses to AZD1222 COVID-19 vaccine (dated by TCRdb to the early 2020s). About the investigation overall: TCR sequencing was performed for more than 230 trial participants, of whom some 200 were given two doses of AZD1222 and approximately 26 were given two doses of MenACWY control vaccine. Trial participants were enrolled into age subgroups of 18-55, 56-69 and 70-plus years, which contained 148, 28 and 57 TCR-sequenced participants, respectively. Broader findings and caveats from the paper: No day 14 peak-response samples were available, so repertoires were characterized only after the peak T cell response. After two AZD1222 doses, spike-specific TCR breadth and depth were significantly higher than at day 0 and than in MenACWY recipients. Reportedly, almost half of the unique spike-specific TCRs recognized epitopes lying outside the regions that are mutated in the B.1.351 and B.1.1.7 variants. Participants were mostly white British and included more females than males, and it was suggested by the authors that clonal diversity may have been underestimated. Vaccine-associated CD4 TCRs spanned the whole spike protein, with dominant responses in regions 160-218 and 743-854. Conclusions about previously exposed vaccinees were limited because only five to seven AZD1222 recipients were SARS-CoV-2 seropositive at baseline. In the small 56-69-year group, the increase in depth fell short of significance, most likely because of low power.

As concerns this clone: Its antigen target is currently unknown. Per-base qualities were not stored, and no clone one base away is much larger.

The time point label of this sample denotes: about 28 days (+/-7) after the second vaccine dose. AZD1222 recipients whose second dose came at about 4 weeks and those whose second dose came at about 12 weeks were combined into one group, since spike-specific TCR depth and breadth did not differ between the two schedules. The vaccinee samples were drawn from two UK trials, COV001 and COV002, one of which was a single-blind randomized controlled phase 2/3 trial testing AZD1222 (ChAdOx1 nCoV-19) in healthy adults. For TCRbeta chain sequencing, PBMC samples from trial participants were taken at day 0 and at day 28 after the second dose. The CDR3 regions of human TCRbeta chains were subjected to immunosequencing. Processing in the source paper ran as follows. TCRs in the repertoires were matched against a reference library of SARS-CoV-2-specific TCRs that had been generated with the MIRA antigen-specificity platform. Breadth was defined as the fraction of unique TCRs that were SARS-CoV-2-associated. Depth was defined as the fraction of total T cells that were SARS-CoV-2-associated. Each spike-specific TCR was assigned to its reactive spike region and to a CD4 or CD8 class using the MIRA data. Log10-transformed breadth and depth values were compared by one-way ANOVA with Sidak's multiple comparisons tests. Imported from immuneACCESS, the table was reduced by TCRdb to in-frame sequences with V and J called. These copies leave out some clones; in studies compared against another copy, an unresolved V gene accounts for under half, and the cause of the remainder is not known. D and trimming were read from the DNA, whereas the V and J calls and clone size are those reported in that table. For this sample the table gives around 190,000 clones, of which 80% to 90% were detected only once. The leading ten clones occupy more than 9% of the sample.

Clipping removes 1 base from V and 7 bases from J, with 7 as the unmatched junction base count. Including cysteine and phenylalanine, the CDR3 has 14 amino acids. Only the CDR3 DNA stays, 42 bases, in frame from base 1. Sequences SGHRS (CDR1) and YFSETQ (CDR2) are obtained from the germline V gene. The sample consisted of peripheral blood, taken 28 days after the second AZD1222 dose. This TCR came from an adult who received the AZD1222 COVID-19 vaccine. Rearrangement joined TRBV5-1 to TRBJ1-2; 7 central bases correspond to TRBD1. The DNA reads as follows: TGCGCCAGCAGCTTGTCTACAGGGGCAGGTGGCTACACCTTC. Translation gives CASSLSTGAGGYTF.